This T cell receptor beta chain derives from a study of shared clonotypes between healthy human individuals. Overall study findings and caveats: In several donors, about 5% of naive CD4 clonotypes appeared in common. Clonotypes shared by all four donors outscored non-shared clonotypes in generation probability.

In the study's own analysis: ImmunoSEQ output lacked quality scores and full-length reads, limiting matched filtering. Profiling relied on immunoSEQ multiplex PCR, and the TCRdb table lists in-frame clones only, not all of them. V and J calls and clone size are as listed in that table; D and trimming were resolved from the DNA. The sample yields 2,500,000 or so clones, around 90% seen once. Of note for this clone: What it recognizes is unknown.

The CDR3 is made up of 13 amino acids. V was clipped by 9 bases and J by 2 bases; unmatched bases: 5. Per the germline V gene, CDR1 is SGHRS and CDR2 is YFSETQ. The chain links TRBV5-1 to TRBJ1-1; TRBD1 matches at 9 bases. This sequence was found in a man aged 18 to 30 in good health. Some clones in this sample may be carry-over from other donors' samples. Sequences were obtained from naive CD4+ T cells from PBMCs. Specified subset: CD45RA+ positively selected. CDR3 nucleotide sequence: TGCGCCACGCAGGACAGGGGAAACACTGAAGCTTTCTTT. As protein: CATQDRGNTEAFF.